At least ten counts were recorded for the clone carrying this T cell receptor beta chain. Antigen unknown. Losses at the gene ends were 3 bases for V and 2 bases for J; bases not matched to a gene: 3. From germline, CDR1 is SGDLS and CDR2 YYNGEE. This CDR3 has 16 residues. This entry belongs to a study of T-cell reconstitution after alpha-beta-depleted transplantation in children. Study-wide findings and caveats: Hyperexpanded clones declined; after one year, newly produced T cells mostly supplied diversity. Diversity of TCRbeta at day 60 was high in some patients, arising from surviving recipient T cells and thymic progenitors. Several hundred expanded graft clones reportedly supplied alpha-beta T cells about two months after transplant.

It was with unique molecular identifiers that the TCRbeta library was prepared. TCRdb reanalysed the PCR reads using MiXCR and keeps one entry per CDR3 protein. Of 97,000 or so distinct CDR3 sequences listed, less than 6% are singletons. The sample in question was PBMCs, mostly from graft donor cells, obtained 60 days after TCRalphabeta/CD19-depleted stem cell transplant. The TCR originated in a female patient between 2 and 15 years old who had a stem cell transplant for Fanconi anemia, so the T cells may come from the graft donor. The chain combines TRBV9 with TRBJ2-3, with 13 bases aligning to TRBD2. The DNA for the CDR3 is TGTGCCAGCAGCGGAGGACTAGCGGGGGACACAGATACGCAGTATTTT. Translated, it gives CASSGGLAGDTDTQYF.